Reported below is one TCR beta chain. The clone's antigen remains unknown. The input lacks base qualities; no much larger clone sits a single base away. The data belong to a study of T cell responses to AZD1222 COVID-19 vaccine (dated by TCRdb to 2020 to 2023). With regard to the full study: TCR sequencing covered roughly 230 trial participants: 200 to 220 given two doses of AZD1222 and about 26 given two doses of MenACWY control vaccine. Trial participants were enrolled by age into subgroups of 18-55, 56-69 and 70-plus years, and around 140, 26 and 57 TCR-sequenced participants, respectively, were included in these subgroups.

V drops 5 bases and J drops 5 bases, leaving 12 bases in between. The CDR3 starts with the cysteine, ends with the phenylalanine, and has 13 residues. Of the read, only the CDR3 DNA is kept; its 39 bases are in frame from base 1. For CDR1 and CDR2, the germline V gene (reference sequence) lists LNHDA and SQIVND. Summary of the overall study and its limitations: Participants were mostly white British, with more females than males. The authors suggested clonal diversity may have been underestimated. Spike-specific TCR breadth and depth rose significantly after two AZD1222 doses compared with day 0 and with MenACWY recipients. CD4 TCRs associated with the vaccine covered the entire spike protein, and the dominant responses were in regions 160-218 and 743-854. In the small 56-69-year group, the increase in depth fell short of significance, most likely because of low power. Reportedly, close to half of the unique spike-specific TCRs recognized epitopes lying outside the regions that are mutated in the B.1.351 and B.1.1.7 variants. Because no day 14 peak-response samples were available, repertoires were characterized only after the peak T cell response. Conclusions about previously exposed vaccinees are limited, since just 5 or 6 AZD1222 recipients were seropositive for SARS-CoV-2 at baseline.

This specimen's time point label, interpreted: about 28 days (+/-7) after the second vaccine dose. AZD1222 recipients whose second dose came at about 4 weeks and those whose second dose came at about 12 weeks were combined into one group, since spike-specific TCR depth and breadth did not differ between the two schedules. Samples from vaccinated people were obtained from the UK trials COV001 and COV002, which included a single-blind randomized controlled phase 2/3 trial of AZD1222 (ChAdOx1 nCoV-19) in healthy adults. For TCRbeta chain sequencing, PBMC samples from trial participants were taken at day 0 and at day 28 after the second dose. The CDR3 regions of human TCRbeta chains were analyzed by immunosequencing. From the authors' description of their analysis: TCRs in the repertoires were compared against a reference library of SARS-CoV-2-specific TCRs that had been generated with the MIRA antigen-specificity platform. Breadth was defined as the fraction of unique TCRs that were SARS-CoV-2-associated, and depth was defined as the fraction of total T cells that were SARS-CoV-2-associated. Using the MIRA data, each spike-specific TCR was mapped to the spike region that the TCR reacts to and placed in a CD4 or CD8 class. Log10-transformed breadth and depth values were compared by one-way ANOVA with Sidak's multiple comparisons tests. TCRdb limited this immuneACCESS table to in-frame rearrangements with V and J called. A share of clones is missing; checked studies link under half to unresolved V genes, and the rest is unexplained. V, J and clone size were drawn from that table, and D and trimming were deduced from the DNA. The sample table shows fewer than 200,000 clones, and about 91% are seen once. Of the sample, roughly 11% is held by the ten largest clones.

The chain was built from TRBV19 and TRBJ1-1; TRBD1 is possibly the D segment (5 matching bases). This sequence originates from an adult who received the AZD1222 COVID-19 vaccine. Sequencing used peripheral blood, obtained 28 days after the second AZD1222 dose. The base sequence is TGTGCCAGTAGTGTCGGGACGGCTACTGAAGCTTTCTTT. Its protein product is CASSVGTATEAFF.